The rows below give T cell receptor beta chains drawn from one sample of a study of T cells after yellow fever vaccination. From the 5' RACE reads, TCRdb called clonotypes with MiXCR, one entry per CDR3 protein. The table lists tens of thousands of distinct CDR3 sequences, less than 8.5% of them singletons. Sequenced here: CD8+ T cells sorted from PBMCs, sampled 15 days after the yellow fever booster vaccination. The source is a young man who received the YFV17D yellow fever vaccine. The conserved cysteine and the conserved F or W are not part of the CDR3 here. Each record gives: D gene, V gene, J gene, CDR3 protein. The D gene is left open where the match is weak.

TRBD2	TRBV20-1	TRBJ2-2	SAKTSGSEAGELF
-	TRBV6-2/TRBV6-3	TRBJ2-3	ASRLMDTQY
-	TRBV10-3	TRBJ1-6	AISLADRQSNSPLH
TRBD2	TRBV9	TRBJ2-3	ASSAQAGDLADTQY
TRBD2	TRBV11-2	TRBJ2-1	ASSWLDSGAYNEQF
TRBD2	TRBV6-2/TRBV6-3	TRBJ2-4	ASNFGLDSENIQY
-	TRBV24-1	TRBJ2-7	ATLRSREHEQY
TRBD2	TRBV20-1	TRBJ2-7	SARDLPRKASGRVYEQY
-	TRBV20-1	TRBJ1-1	SATGGVNTEAF
TRBD2	TRBV5-6	TRBJ2-1	ASSAGLGGSYNEQF
-	TRBV7-9	TRBJ2-4	ASSLVGTKNIQY